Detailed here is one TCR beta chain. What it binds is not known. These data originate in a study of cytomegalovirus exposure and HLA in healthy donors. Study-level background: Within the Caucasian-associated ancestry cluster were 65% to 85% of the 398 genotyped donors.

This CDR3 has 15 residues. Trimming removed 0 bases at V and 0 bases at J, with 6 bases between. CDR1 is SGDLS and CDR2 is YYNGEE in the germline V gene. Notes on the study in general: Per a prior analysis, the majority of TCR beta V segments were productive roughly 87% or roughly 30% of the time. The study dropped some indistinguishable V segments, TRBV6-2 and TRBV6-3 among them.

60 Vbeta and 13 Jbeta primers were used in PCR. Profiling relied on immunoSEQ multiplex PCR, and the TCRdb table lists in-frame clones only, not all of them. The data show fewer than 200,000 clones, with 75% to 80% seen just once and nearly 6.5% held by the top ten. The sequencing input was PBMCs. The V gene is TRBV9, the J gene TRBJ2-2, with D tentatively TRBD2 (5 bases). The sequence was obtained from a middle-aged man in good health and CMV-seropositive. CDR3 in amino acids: CASSVGGANTGELFF. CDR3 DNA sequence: TGTGCCAGCAGCGTAGGGGGAGCGAACACCGGGGAGCTGTTTTTT.